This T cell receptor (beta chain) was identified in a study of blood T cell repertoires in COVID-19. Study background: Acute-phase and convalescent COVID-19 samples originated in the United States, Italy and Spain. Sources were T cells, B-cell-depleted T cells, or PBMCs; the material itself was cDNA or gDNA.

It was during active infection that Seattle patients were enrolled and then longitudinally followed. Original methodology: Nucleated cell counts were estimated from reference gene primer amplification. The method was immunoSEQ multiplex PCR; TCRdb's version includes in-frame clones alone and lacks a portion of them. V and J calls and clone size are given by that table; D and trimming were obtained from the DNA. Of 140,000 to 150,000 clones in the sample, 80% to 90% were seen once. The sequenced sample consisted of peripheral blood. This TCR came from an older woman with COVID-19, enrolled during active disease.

CDR3 nucleotide sequence: TGTGCCTGGGGACCTAATCAGCCCCAGCATTTT. Its protein product is CAWGPNQPQHF. This chain joins TRBV30 and TRBJ1-5, with no clear D. From germline, CDR1 is GTSNPN and CDR2 SVGIG (reference sequence). The CDR3 covers 11 residues. V was pared by 5 bases and J by 4 bases, with 6 bases between.